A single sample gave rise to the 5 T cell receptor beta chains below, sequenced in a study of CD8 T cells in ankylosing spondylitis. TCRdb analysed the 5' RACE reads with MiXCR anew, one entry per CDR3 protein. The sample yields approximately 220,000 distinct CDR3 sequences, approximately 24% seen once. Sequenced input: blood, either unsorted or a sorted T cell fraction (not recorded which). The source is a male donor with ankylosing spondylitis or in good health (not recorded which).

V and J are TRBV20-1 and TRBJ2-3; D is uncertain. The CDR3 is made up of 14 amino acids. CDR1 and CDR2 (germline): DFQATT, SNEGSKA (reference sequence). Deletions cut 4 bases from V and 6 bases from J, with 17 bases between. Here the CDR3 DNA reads TGCAGTGCTATCCCGGGTGGACCTAGGGATACGCAGTATTTT. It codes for CSAIPGGPRDTQYF.

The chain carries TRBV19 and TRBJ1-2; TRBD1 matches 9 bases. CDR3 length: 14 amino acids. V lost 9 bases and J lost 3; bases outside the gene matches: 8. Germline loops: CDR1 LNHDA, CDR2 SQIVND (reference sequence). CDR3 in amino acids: CASLPGQGDYGYTF. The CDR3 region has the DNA TGTGCCAGCCTTCCGGGACAGGGTGACTATGGCTACACCTTC.

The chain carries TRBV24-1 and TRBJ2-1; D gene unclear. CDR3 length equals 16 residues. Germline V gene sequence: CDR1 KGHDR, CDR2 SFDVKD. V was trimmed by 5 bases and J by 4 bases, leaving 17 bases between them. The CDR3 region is CATSALGEEGYNEQFF. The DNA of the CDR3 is TGTGCCACCAGTGCCCTTGGGGAAGAAGGGTACAATGAGCAGTTCTTC.

The CDR3 region is CASSLGLAERTGTQYF. The CDR3 DNA sequence: TGCGCCAGCAGCTTGGGACTAGCGGAAAGGACGGGTACGCAGTATTTT. The chain couples TRBV5-1 to TRBJ2-3; the match to TRBD2 covers 9 bases. V shed 0 bases and J 8 bases; nucleotides not matched to a gene: 10. CDR1 is SGHRS, CDR2 YFSETQ, per germline. The CDR3 consists of 16 residues.

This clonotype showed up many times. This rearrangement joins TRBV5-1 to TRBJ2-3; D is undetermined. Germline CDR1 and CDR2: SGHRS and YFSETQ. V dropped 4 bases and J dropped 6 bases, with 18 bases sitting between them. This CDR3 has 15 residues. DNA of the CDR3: TGCGCCAGCAGCCCCCCCATGAATTCCGGGGATACGCAGTATTTT. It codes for CASSPPMNSGDTQYF.